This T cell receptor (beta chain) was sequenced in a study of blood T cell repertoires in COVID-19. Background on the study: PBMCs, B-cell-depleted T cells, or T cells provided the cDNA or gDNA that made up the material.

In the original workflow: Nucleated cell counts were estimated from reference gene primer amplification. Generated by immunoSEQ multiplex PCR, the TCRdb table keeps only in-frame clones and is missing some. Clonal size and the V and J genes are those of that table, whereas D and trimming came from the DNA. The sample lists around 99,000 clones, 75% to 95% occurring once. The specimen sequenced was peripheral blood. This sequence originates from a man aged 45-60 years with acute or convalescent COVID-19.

The CDR3 nucleotides read TGTGCCACCAGCAGAGGGGGCGTCCAGGGCTACGAGCAGTACTTC. Encoded protein: CATSRGGVQGYEQYF. V gene TRBV15 combines with J gene TRBJ2-7; TRBD1 might be the D (5 bases). The CDR3 has 15 amino acids. Between the trimmed V and J ends, which lost 1 base and 3 bases, there was a span of 13 bases. CDR1 and CDR2 from the germline V gene are LNHNV and YYDKDF (reference sequence). The full variable domain, completed using reference TRBV15 and TRBJ2-7, is DAMVIQNPRYQVTQFGKPVTLSCSQTLNHNVMYWYQQKSSQAPKLLFHYYDKDFNNEADTPDNFQSRRPNTSFCFLDIRSPGLGDTAMYLCATSRGGVQGYEQYFGPGTRLTVT.